These 30 T cell receptor beta chains share one sample of origin, sequenced in a study of blood T cell repertoires in COVID-19. Sequenced by immunoSEQ multiplex PCR; TCRdb stores in-frame clones only, minus some. The table includes under 50,000 clones, approximately 80% detected once. The sequenced sample was peripheral blood. The receptors were sampled from a human donor with active or convalescent COVID-19. The donor label of this sample is uncertain.

The rearrangement uses TRBV5-6 and TRBJ2-7, with D possibly TRBD1 on 6 matching bases. From germline, CDR1 is SGHDT and CDR2 YYEEEE. The V end was cut by 4 bases, the J end by 1 base, with 15 bases between. The CDR3 loop spans 15 amino acids. The CDR3 loop is CASSRRVTGSYEQYF. DNA for the CDR3: TGTGCCAGCAGCCGCCGTGTGACAGGTTCCTACGAGCAGTACTTC.

The CDR3 loop is CASSLDEGTEAFF. CDR3 in DNA: TGTGCCAGCAGCTTAGACGAGGGCACTGAAGCTTTCTTT. The J gene is TRBJ1-1, the V gene TRBV11-3, with D hard to call. CDR1 is SGHNT, CDR2 YENEEA, per germline. CDR3 length equals 13 residues. Trimming left V 0 bases short and J 4 bases short, with 6 bases between.

This chain joins TRBV5-1 and TRBJ2-5, with a possible D match to TRBD1 (8 bases). Trimming pared 0 bases from V and 1 base from J, leaving 10 bases between. This CDR3 region has 15 residues. The germline V gene encodes CDR1 SGHRS and CDR2 YFSETQ. CDR3 nucleotides: TGCGCCAGCAGCTTGGACAGGGGGGGCCAAGAGACCCAGTACTTC. Translated, it gives CASSLDRGGQETQYF. Looking up the rest from reference TRBV5-1 and TRBJ2-5 gives the full variable domain: KAGVTQTPRYLIKTRGQQVTLSCSPISGHRSVSWYQQTPGQGLQFLFEYFSETQRNKGNFPGRFSGRQFSNSRSEMNVSTLELGDSALYLCASSLDRGGQETQYFGPGTRLLVL.

V usage is TRBV7-8 and J usage is TRBJ1-6; 7 positions agree with TRBD1. Unmatched junction bases numbered 1, after V lost 0 bases and J lost 8 bases. There are 14 residues in the CDR3. Germline CDR1 is SGHVS and CDR2 is FQNEAQ. Written as DNA, the CDR3 is TGTGCCAGCAGCTTAGCAGGGGGCTATTCACCCCTCCACTTT. The encoded protein is CASSLAGGYSPLHF.

The rearrangement joins TRBV6-5 to TRBJ2-7, with 7 bases aligning to TRBD1. The CDR3 is 14 residues long. Trimming took 7 bases from V and 1 from J; bases not matched to a gene: 7. Per germline, CDR1 MNHEY and CDR2 SVGAGI. The CDR3 is CASTVTGDSYEQYF. The DNA for the CDR3 is TGTGCCAGCACCGTTACAGGGGATTCCTACGAGCAGTACTTC.

The chain recombines TRBV3-1 (or the pseudogene TRBV3-2) with TRBJ1-1, with 9 bases identical to TRBD1. V dropped 1 base and J dropped 2; count of bases not matched to a gene: 5. This CDR3 region has 16 residues. Germline V CDR1 and CDR2: LGHDT, YNNKEL (reference sequence). CDR3 sequence reads: CASSQAADRGNTEAFF. CDR3 sequence (DNA): TGTGCCAGCAGCCAAGCTGCGGACAGGGGTAACACTGAAGCTTTCTTT.

The chain uses TRBV9 and TRBJ1-6; 7 bases line up with TRBD1. Germline loops: CDR1 SGDLS, CDR2 YYNGEE. With 2 bases clipped from V and 5 bases from J, the junction kept 10 bases outside the gene matches. The CDR3 runs 17 residues. CDR3 in amino acids: CASSVLGTAGDNSPLHF. CDR3 coding DNA: TGTGCCAGCAGCGTGTTGGGGACAGCAGGCGATAATTCACCCCTCCACTTT.

By frequency in the sample, this clone is medium-sized. The gene calls are TRBV5-1 and TRBJ1-5; D is uncertain. This CDR3 has 14 residues. Germline values: CDR1 SGHRS, CDR2 YFSETQ. With 6 bases removed from V and 6 bases from J, the gap between germline ends came to 16 bases. CDR3 loop: CASKEGGDGQPQHF. Here the CDR3 DNA reads TGCGCCAGCAAGGAGGGAGGAGACGGTCAGCCCCAGCATTTT.

The CDR3 spells CSASILAGEPGAKNIQYF. CDR3 bases: TGCAGTGCTAGTATCCTAGCGGGAGAGCCAGGAGCCAAAAACATTCAGTACTTC. This chain joins TRBV20-1 and TRBJ2-4; 10 bases fit TRBD2. CDR3 size: 18 residues. Trimming at V came to 3 bases and at J to 0 bases, leaving 11 bases not matched to a gene. From germline, CDR1 is DFQATT and CDR2 SNEGSKA (reference sequence).

The chain employs TRBV5-1 and TRBJ2-1, with 8 bases identical to TRBD1. J lost 5 bases, V lost 4 bases, and 8 bases had no gene match. CDR3 length: 15 amino acids. The germline gives CDR1 SGHRS, CDR2 YFSETQ. CDR3 loop: CASSIGQGPNNEQFF. CDR3 sequence (DNA): TGCGCCAGCAGCATCGGACAGGGTCCAAACAATGAGCAGTTCTTC.

This chain connects TRBV6-5 to TRBJ1-1, with D uncertain. Germline V gives CDR1 MNHEY, CDR2 SVGAGI. Trimming cost V 6 bases and J 1 base, with 9 bases left between them. This CDR3 is built from 13 residues. CDR3 region: CASRTQPNTEAFF. CDR3 sequence (DNA): TGTGCCAGCAGGACTCAGCCGAACACTGAAGCTTTCTTT.

This rearrangement joins TRBV28 to TRBJ2-3; 8 bases fit TRBD2. The CDR3 has 15 amino acids. CDR1 and CDR2 (germline): MDHEN, SYDVKM. V lost 6 bases to trimming and J lost 5 bases; unmatched junction nucleotides: 10. DNA for the CDR3: TGTGCCAGCAGCTCCCCGCTGAGCGGGGGAGATACGCAGTATTTT. It yields the protein CASSSPLSGGDTQYF.

The rearrangement joins TRBV2 to TRBJ2-2; 10 bases agree with TRBD2. The V and J ends lost 10 bases and 6 bases, in that order; junction bases with no gene match: 8. The CDR3 has 14 residues. Germline CDR1 reads SNHLY; CDR2 reads FYNNEI. CDR3 sequence: CATTLAGSPGELFF. The CDR3 DNA follows: TGTGCCACTACACTAGCGGGGTCCCCCGGGGAGCTGTTTTTT.

V is TRBV29-1 and J is TRBJ1-2, with D possibly being TRBD1 (5 bases). The CDR3 covers 10 residues. In germline, CDR1 is SQVTM, CDR2 ANQGSEA. The CDR3 nucleotides read TGCAGTGACAGCCAATATGGCTACACCTTC. This sequence encodes CSDSQYGYTF.

The V call is TRBV10-3, the J call TRBJ1-2, with D perhaps matching TRBD1 (5 bases). Trimming removed 5 bases at V and 3 bases at J, with 19 bases between. Per germline, CDR1 ENHRY and CDR2 SYGVKD. The CDR3 contains 16 residues. In DNA, the CDR3 is TGTGCCATCAGTTCTTCTAACGACAGCAACCACTATGGCTACACCTTC. It specifies CAISSSNDSNHYGYTF.

The V call is TRBV6-5, the J call TRBJ2-3; 9 nucleotides agree with TRBD2. The V gene's germline CDR1 is MNHEY and CDR2 SVGAGI. The CDR3 spans 14 residues. V gave up 6 bases and J gave up 1 base; unmatched junction bases: 2. In DNA, the CDR3 is TGTGCCAGCAGGGCTAGCGGGGGCACAGATACGCAGTATTTT. It yields the protein CASRASGGTDTQYF.

The chain combines TRBV7-6 with TRBJ2-6; 7 bases are shared with TRBD1. J gave up 0 bases and V 3 bases, and 8 bases lay outside the gene matches. The germline V gene has CDR1 SGHVS and CDR2 FNYEAQ. The CDR3 is made up of 18 amino acids. CDR3 protein: CASSFRRGMSSGANVLTF. The CDR3 DNA follows: TGTGCCAGCAGCTTTCGCAGGGGGATGAGCTCTGGGGCCAACGTCCTGACTTTC.

The chain links TRBV28 to TRBJ2-7; D gene unclear. Trimming pared 6 bases from V and 0 bases from J, leaving 15 bases between. The germline V gene has CDR1 MDHEN and CDR2 SYDVKM. CDR3 length: 15 amino acids. The CDR3 DNA reads TGTGCCAGCAGCCCATCTGAGGATAGCTCCTACGAGCAGTACTTC. Its protein product is CASSPSEDSSYEQYF. The full variable domain, rest sourced from reference TRBV28 and TRBJ2-7, is DVKVTQSSRYLVKRTGEKVFLECVQDMDHENMFWYRQDPGLGLRLIYFSYDVKMKEKGDIPEGYSVSREKKERFSLILESASTNQTSMYLCASSPSEDSSYEQYFGPGTRLTVT.

The chain has TRBV6-8 and TRBJ2-5; 8 bases agree with TRBD2. The trim removed 7 bases at V and 5 bases at J, leaving 15 bases unmatched. Per germline, CDR1 MNHGY and CDR2 SAAAGT. This CDR3 has 16 residues. This chain's CDR3 is CASIIYSGSKWETQYF. DNA of the CDR3: TGTGCCAGCATAATTTACAGCGGGAGTAAATGGGAGACCCAGTACTTC.

The chain combines TRBV28 with TRBJ1-5, with D unresolved. The CDR3 consists of 12 residues. Trimming removed 3 bases from V and 6 bases from J, with 6 bases in between. Germline values: CDR1 MDHEN, CDR2 SYDVKM. The CDR3 loop is CASSFLRQPQHF. As DNA, the CDR3 is TGTGCCAGCAGTTTTCTCCGTCAGCCCCAGCATTTT.

The V call is TRBV2, the J call TRBJ1-2, with 7 bases fitting TRBD1. The CDR3 covers 13 residues. Germline V CDR1 and CDR2: SNHLY, FYNNEI. The ends lost 6 bases at V and 4 bases at J; junction bases unmatched: 5. Written as DNA, the CDR3 is TGTGCCAGCAGCTCGACAGGGACCTATGGCTACACCTTC. It yields the protein CASSSTGTYGYTF.

This clone was seen only a few times. The genes are TRBV9 and TRBJ2-7; 10 bases fit TRBD2. Germline V gives CDR1 SGDLS, CDR2 YYNGEE. The CDR3 has 16 amino acids. V was clipped by 3 bases and J by 5 bases; unmatched bases: 11. The CDR3 loop reads CASSANPLAGGNEQYF. CDR3 coding DNA: TGTGCCAGCAGCGCAAACCCCTTAGCGGGAGGCAACGAGCAGTACTTC.

The V gene is TRBV10-1, the J gene TRBJ1-2, with 12 positions matching TRBD1. Germline V gene sequence: CDR1 WNHNN, CDR2 SYGVQD (reference sequence). V gave up 4 bases and J gave up 1 base; unmatched junction bases: 4. The CDR3 is 16 amino acids. The CDR3 here is CASSGDRGRRNYGYTF. The CDR3 bases are TGCGCCAGCAGTGGGGACAGGGGGCGCCGTAACTATGGCTACACCTTC.

This clone was seen a few times. The chain combines TRBV7-8 with TRBJ1-2; TRBD1 matches 7 bases. Germline CDR1 SGHVS, CDR2 FQNEAQ. J lost 8 bases, V lost 1 base, and 1 base had no gene match. The CDR3 extends over 12 amino acids. Here the CDR3 reads CASSLGDSGYTF. The CDR3 nucleotides read TGTGCCAGCAGCTTAGGGGACAGCGGCTACACCTTC.

The V and J genes are TRBV28 and TRBJ1-2, with D hard to call. The CDR3 loop spans 13 amino acids. With 2 bases removed from V and 4 bases from J, the gap between germline ends came to 8 bases. Germline V gives CDR1 MDHEN, CDR2 SYDVKM. CDR3 nucleotides: TGTGCCAGCAGTTTACTCCAGGTCTATGGCTACACCTTC. Translated, it gives CASSLLQVYGYTF.

The rearrangement links TRBV2 to TRBJ1-2; perhaps TRBD1 as D (5 bases). This CDR3 has 15 amino acids. The V end was cut by 0 bases, the J end by 8 bases, with 16 bases between. The germline CDR1 and CDR2 sequences are SNHLY and FYNNEI. CDR3 nucleotide sequence: TGTGCCAGCAGTGAAGCATCGGCAGGGTCCGGGGGCTACACCTTC. This gives the protein CASSEASAGSGGYTF.

J is TRBJ2-3 and V is TRBV27; D is perhaps TRBD1 (5 bases). Germline lookup yields CDR1 MNHEY and CDR2 SMNVEV (reference sequence). The V end lost 2 bases, the J end lost 0 bases, and 9 bases lay between the germline ends. The CDR3 runs 15 residues. As DNA, the CDR3 is TGTGCCAGCAGTTTACGGACAACTAGCACAGATACGCAGTATTTT. Protein sequence: CASSLRTTSTDTQYF.

CDR3 DNA sequence: TGTGCCTGGAGACCTATAGGGGCGATTAATGAAAAACTGTTTTTT. Protein: CAWRPIGAINEKLFF. The J gene is TRBJ1-4, the V gene TRBV30; D may be TRBD1 (5 bases). Germline CDR1 reads GTSNPN; CDR2 reads SVGIG (reference sequence). The V end was cut by 3 bases, the J end by 4 bases, with 15 bases between. The CDR3 contains 15 residues.

This chain joins TRBV6-2 or TRBV6-3 and TRBJ1-5; D not resolved. V was clipped by 2 bases and J by 2 bases, with 16 bases between them. Germline assignment: CDR1 MNHEY and CDR2 SVGEGT. The CDR3 sequence is 17 residues long. For the CDR3, the DNA is TGTGCCAGCAGTTACGCTGTTTATTCCGCGGGCAATCAGCCCCAGCATTTT. Its translation is CASSYAVYSAGNQPQHF.

The CDR3 region is CASSPTGGPGDEQYF. CDR3 DNA sequence: TGCGCCAGCAGCCCCACCGGGGGACCTGGGGACGAGCAGTACTTC. This chain connects TRBV5-1 to TRBJ2-7, with a possible D match to TRBD2 (6 bases). V was clipped by 4 bases and J by 5 bases, with 19 bases between them. There are 15 residues in the CDR3. CDR1 is SGHRS, CDR2 YFSETQ, per germline.